This T cell receptor beta chain appears in the sequencing data of a study of spatial heterogeneity in lung cancer (dated by TCRdb to between 2018 and 2021). With respect to the entire study: Beta-chain transcripts were consistently detected in greater numbers than alpha-chain transcripts, which likely reflected higher beta-chain transcript abundance. In the raw uncorrected reads, each unique combination of TCR and UMI appeared more than ten times on average. In non-small cell lung cancer, the study made a quantitative comparison of TCR alpha and beta repertoires among multiple tumor regions, matched nontumor lung and blood. The study linked features of the TCR repertoire to counts of nonsynonymous mutations, which were determined by whole-exome sequencing of tumor tissue. At surgery, both alpha and beta chains were TCR-sequenced in around 240 tumor regions, some 64 matched nontumor lung samples and a few dozen PBMC samples.

On the study overall, not on this receptor specifically: Ubiquitous expanded tumor TCRs were found in blood more often at tumor resection than at routine follow-up. Confirming at a functional level the hypothesis that regional TCRs recognize regional mutations was considered to require additional single-cell paired TCR alpha and beta sequencing.

The intended sense of this specimen's time point label: sample taken at primary tumor resection. Without any cell sorting, TCR sequencing was performed on whole RNA extracted either from tumor and nontumor lung tissue or from cryopreserved PBMC samples. Donors were about 70 patients with early-stage, untreated non-small cell lung cancer from the lung TRACERx cohort. A patient was chosen for TCR sequencing only when enough RNA was available from at least two tumor regions. V is trimmed back by 2 bases and J by 9 bases, and the junction contains 16 bases that no gene match accounts for. From a lookup of the germline V gene, CDR1 and CDR2 are LGHNA and YSLEER. The CDR3 starts with the cysteine, ends with the phenylalanine, and has 17 residues. Of the read, only the CDR3 DNA is kept; its 51 bases are in frame from base 1. The method was 5' RACE. TCRdb records NextSeq 500 as the sequencer. To allow correction of PCR and sequencing errors, the TCR library protocol tagged every TCR cDNA molecule with a unique molecular identifier. As for the authors' bioinformatics: TCR identification, UMI-based error correction and CDR3 extraction were performed with Decombinator tools. Expanded TCRs were defined as those above a frequency of 2 per 1,000, corresponding to the top 1% of the tumor frequency distribution. Renyi diversity was calculated using the R vegan package after each repertoire was subsampled 100 times to 5,000 TCRs. CDR3 similarity networks were built from amino acid triplet string-kernel similarity, with CDR3s being connected when pairwise similarity was above 0.82. Using fastp at Q25 and MiXCR, TCRdb reprocessed the public reads and kept productive beta chains. Rows merge per CDR3 protein into single entries with the most common DNA and genes. These V and J calls derive from TCRdb rather than the authors' analysis. This sample comprises tens of thousands of distinct CDR3 sequences, less than 5.5% of them detected only once. The ten largest clones represent roughly 25% of the sample.

This clonotype appeared many times. Its target antigen remains unknown. Nothing much larger sits one base from this clone, and base qualities are not available. The specimen was PBMCs, collected at surgery. The sequence joins TRBV4-3 to TRBJ2-7; TRBD1 lines up with 10 middle nucleotides. The TCR sequence derives from a female donor with early-stage non-small cell lung cancer. The DNA is TGCGCCAGCAGCCAATCCCCAGTGGGACAGGGGATAGTAAGGCAGTACTTC. The encoded protein is CASSQSPVGQGIVRQYF.